This passage covers 21 T cell receptor beta chains from one sample sequenced in a study of regulatory T cells in long-lasting Graves disease (dated by TCRdb to the early 2020s). Library preparation used multiplex PCR. Sequencing used an Illumina HiSeq 4000. To build TCR beta libraries, CDR3 regions were amplified by Arm-PCR using iRepertoire HTBI primers. TCRdb redid the processing of the public reads, applying fastp at Q25 and MiXCR, and retained in-frame beta chains. Duplicate CDR3 protein sequences are folded into a single record with the most common DNA and genes. In all, the sample holds about 450,000 distinct CDR3 sequences, and roughly a quarter of those were seen once. The ten largest clonotypes hold around 26% of the sample. Taken with the paper, the label for time point translates to: persistent/refractory GD, antithyroid drugs over 5 years with positive TRAb. For both TCR sequencing and RNA sequencing, RNA was extracted from PBMCs in TRIzol.

The material sequenced was peripheral blood mononuclear cells (PBMCs), taken when the disease was refractory, from a patient treated with antithyroid drugs. These receptors were obtained from a female donor with Graves disease.

J is TRBJ2-5 and V is TRBV5-6; D unclear. Germline V CDR1 and CDR2: SGHDT, YYEEEE. Trimming pared 4 bases from V and 5 bases from J, leaving 15 bases between. This CDR3 is 14 amino acids long. CDR3 amino acids: CASSISSGGETQYF. As DNA, the CDR3 is TGTGCCAGCAGCATTAGTTCCGGTGGGGAGACCCAGTACTTC.

The chain combines TRBV11-2 with TRBJ2-1; 8 bases line up with TRBD2. There are 16 residues in the CDR3. With 1 base clipped from V and 7 bases from J, the junction kept 9 bases outside the gene matches. Germline-derived CDR1 and CDR2 are SGHAT and FQNNGV. CDR3 amino acids: CASSLGPAGAKNEQFF. The CDR3 bases are TGTGCCAGCAGCTTAGGCCCAGCGGGAGCGAAGAATGAGCAGTTCTTC.

Notes on this clonotype: This likely comes from a read error, as the CDR3 has no conserved phenylalanine or tryptophan at its end. CDR3 protein: CASSKGQGMNTEAFS. The CDR3 nucleotides read TGTGCCAGCAGCAAGGGACAGGGGATGAACACTGAAGCTTTCTCT. The J gene is TRBJ1-1, the V gene TRBV11-2; the match to TRBD1 covers 10 bases. J was trimmed by 0 bases and V by 5 bases; bases with no gene match: 3. This CDR3 spans 15 amino acids. Germline CDR1 reads SGHAT; CDR2 reads FQNNGV.

DNA for the CDR3: TGCAGTGCTAGAGACCCCTCTTCTACAACTTTTGAAAAACTGTTTTTT. Translating it yields CSARDPSSTTFEKLFF. The chain employs TRBV20-1 and TRBJ1-4; D uncertain. Germline V lookup: CDR1 DFQATT, CDR2 SNEGSKA (reference sequence). Trimming removed 0 bases at V and 7 bases at J, with 18 bases between. The CDR3 has 16 residues.

The rearrangement uses TRBV29-1 and TRBJ1-1; D is perhaps TRBD1 (6 bases). The V and J ends lost 4 bases and 4 bases respectively, with 10 bases between them. The CDR3 is made up of 12 amino acids. CDR1 is SQVTM, CDR2 ANQGSEA, per germline. In DNA form, the CDR3 reads TGCAGCGTTGGGACAGCGAGCACTGAAGCTTTCTTT. It translates to CSVGTASTEAFF.

V gene TRBV19 combines with J gene TRBJ1-5; 7 positions agree with TRBD1. The V gene end was trimmed by 4 bases and the J gene end by 3 bases; junction bases not matched to a gene: 3. In germline, CDR1 is LNHDA, CDR2 SQIVND (reference sequence). The CDR3 has 14 residues. The CDR3 region has the DNA TGTGCCAGTAGTAAGGGGGCCTCCAATCAGCCCCAGCATTTT. Protein sequence: CASSKGASNQPQHF.

Details on this clonotype: This may be a read error: a much more frequent sequence differs by one nucleotide. The rearrangement joins TRBV20-1 to TRBJ2-4, with 8 bases lining up with TRBD1. CDR3 length: 13 amino acids. Germline V gene sequence: CDR1 DFQATT, CDR2 SNEGSKA (reference sequence). DNA of the CDR3: TGCAATGCTGAGGACAGGGAAGCGAACATTCAGTACTTC. This codes for CNAEDREANIQYF.

There are many counts of this clonotype. This rearrangement joins TRBV28 to TRBJ2-7; TRBD1 matches 7 bases. After removal of 5 bases from V and 4 bases from J, the junction contained 14 bases not matched to a gene. The CDR3 sequence is 16 residues long. CDR1 and CDR2 (germline): MDHEN, SYDVKM. The CDR3 DNA reads TGTGCCAGCAGTCCCCACGTAATACAGGGGCGGTACGAGCAGTACTTC. Residues: CASSPHVIQGRYEQYF.

The chain has TRBV5-1 and TRBJ1-3; TRBD1 aligns across 7 bases. V gave up 4 bases and J gave up 0 bases; unmatched junction bases: 7. The V gene's germline CDR1 is SGHRS and CDR2 YFSETQ. The CDR3 contains 16 residues. The CDR3 DNA reads TGCGCCAGCAGCGCAACCGGGACAGACTCTGGAAACACCATATATTTT. It yields the protein CASSATGTDSGNTIYF.

J is TRBJ1-5 and V is TRBV28; no definite D call. With 8 bases removed from V and 9 bases from J, the gap between germline ends came to 17 bases. CDR1 MDHEN and CDR2 SYDVKM come from the germline V gene. The CDR3 has 13 amino acids. In DNA form, the CDR3 reads TGTGCCAGCCGGACTCTTAGCTTCGCGCCCCAGCATTTT. Its translation is CASRTLSFAPQHF. Drawing the rest from reference TRBV28 and TRBJ1-5, the complete variable domain is DVKVTQSSRYLVKRTGEKVFLECVQDMDHENMFWYRQDPGLGLRLIYFSYDVKMKEKGDIPEGYSVSREKKERFSLILESASTNQTSMYLCASRTLSFAPQHFGDGTRLSIL.

This clonotype occurred a few times. The chain couples TRBV29-1 to TRBJ1-1; 7 bases are shared with TRBD1. This CDR3 has 12 amino acids. V was clipped by 5 bases and J by 3 bases; unmatched bases: 3. Germline V gene sequence: CDR1 SQVTM, CDR2 ANQGSEA. In DNA form, the CDR3 reads TGCAGCGTTCAGGGGGGACACACTGAAGCTTTCTTT. Translated, it gives CSVQGGHTEAFF.

The chain has TRBV9 and TRBJ2-5, with 9 bases identical to TRBD2. V shed 0 bases, J shed 5 bases, and the junction held 11 bases outside the gene matches. The CDR3 loop spans 17 amino acids. Looked up from germline, CDR1 is SGDLS and CDR2 is YYNGEE. The CDR3 is CASSVEASGAFTETQYF. The CDR3 DNA reads as TGTGCCAGCAGCGTAGAGGCTAGCGGGGCCTTTACGGAGACCCAGTACTTC.

This clonotype was counted a few times. The rearrangement links TRBV7-3 to TRBJ2-7; 10 positions match TRBD1. CDR1 is SGHTA and CDR2 is FQGTGA in the germline V gene. Trimming cost V 0 bases and J 3 bases; bases outside gene matches: 2. This CDR3 contains 15 residues. In DNA, the CDR3 is TGTGCCAGCAGCTTAACGGGACAGGGGTTCTACGAGCAGTACTTC. Translated: CASSLTGQGFYEQYF.

The chain combines TRBV19 with TRBJ1-2, with D possibly being TRBD1 (5 bases). V lost 7 bases and J lost 10, with 22 bases in between. CDR1 is LNHDA, CDR2 SQIVND, per germline (reference sequence). The CDR3 totals 14 residues. The CDR3 protein is CASTTGERGRPYTF. The CDR3 DNA sequence: TGTGCCAGTACCACCGGGGAGAGGGGCCGACCCTACACCTTC.

Many counts were recorded for this clonotype. The chain is built from TRBV7-2 and TRBJ2-7; 7 positions match TRBD2. The CDR3 totals 16 residues. The ends lost 5 bases at V and 0 bases at J; junction bases unmatched: 10. Per germline, CDR1 SGHTA and CDR2 FQGNSA. The CDR3 coding sequence is TGTGCCAGCAGCCTCACCCTAGCGGCTAGCTCCTACGAGCAGTACTTC. Translated: CASSLTLAASSYEQYF.

Comment on this clonotype: With a much larger clone just one base away, this may be a read error. CDR3 in amino acids: CASSLRAGDSTYEQYF. CDR3 sequence (DNA): TGTGCCAGCAGTCTACGGGCAGGGGACAGTACCTACGAGCAGTACTTC. The chain couples TRBV11-2 to TRBJ2-7; 7 bases are shared with TRBD1. V was clipped by 6 bases and J by 2 bases; unmatched bases: 13. The CDR3 consists of 16 residues. CDR1 and CDR2 from the germline V gene are SGHAT and FQNNGV.

The chain combines TRBV28 with TRBJ2-1; D is perhaps TRBD2 (6 bases). The ends were cut back, 3 bases at V and 8 bases at J, with 14 bases in the middle. CDR3 length: 14 residues. The germline V gene has CDR1 MDHEN and CDR2 SYDVKM. Here the CDR3 DNA reads TGTGCCAGCAGTTTTACGGGAGTTAACTATGAGCAGTTCTTC. The encoded protein is CASSFTGVNYEQFF. Supplemented by reference TRBV28 and TRBJ2-1, the full variable domain reads DVKVTQSSRYLVKRTGEKVFLECVQDMDHENMFWYRQDPGLGLRLIYFSYDVKMKEKGDIPEGYSVSREKKERFSLILESASTNQTSMYLCASSFTGVNYEQFFGPGTRLTVL.

In its sample, this clonotype was seen a few times. The chain joins TRBV18 to TRBJ1-5; 7 nucleotides agree with TRBD1. Germline V gives CDR1 KGHSH, CDR2 LQKENI. Trimming removed 3 bases from V and 4 bases from J; junction bases left unmatched: 3. CDR3 length: 14 residues. In nucleotides, the CDR3 is TGTGCCAGCTCACCCACGGGACAGAATCAGCCCCAGCATTTT. It is translated as CASSPTGQNQPQHF.

The chain carries TRBV19 and TRBJ2-6; D might be TRBD2 (5 bases). CDR1 and CDR2 from the germline V gene are LNHDA and SQIVND (reference sequence). The length of the CDR3 is 17 residues. Trimming removed 3 bases at V and 3 bases at J, with 15 bases between. The chain's CDR3 is CASSIGARTGGANVLTF. The CDR3 coding sequence is TGTGCCAGTAGTATCGGCGCCAGGACTGGTGGGGCCAACGTCCTGACTTTC.

This clonotype was found a few times. The V call is TRBV11-2, the J call TRBJ2-5, with TRBD1 matching over 9 bases. The CDR3 is made up of 15 amino acids. Trimming removed 7 bases from V and 6 bases from J; junction bases left unmatched: 12. CDR1 SGHAT and CDR2 FQNNGV come from the germline V gene. CDR3 nucleotides: TGTGCCAGCACCCCGTGGGGACAGGGTGTAAAGACCCAGTACTTC. This translates into CASTPWGQGVKTQYF.

This clonotype was observed many times. CDR3 sequence (DNA): TGTGCCAGCAGTGAAGAGGCGGAATACGAGCAGTACTTC. Protein: CASSEEAEYEQYF. This chain links TRBV6-1 with TRBJ2-7; D not certain. Germline V gene sequence: CDR1 MNHNS, CDR2 SASEGT. There are 13 residues in the CDR3. The ends were cut back, 1 base at V and 4 bases at J, with 8 bases in the middle.